A single sample gave rise to the 9 T cell receptor beta chains below, sequenced in a study of blood T cell repertoires in COVID-19. Sequencing was performed with immunoSEQ multiplex PCR; in TCRdb, only in-frame clones are kept and a portion is missing. The data show some 120,000 clones, approximately 88% seen once. Sequencing used peripheral blood. The receptors shown here come from a woman aged 25 to 39 who had recovered from COVID-19.

The chain recombines TRBV19 with TRBJ1-2; 7 bases match TRBD1. Germline CDR1 is LNHDA and CDR2 is SQIVND (reference sequence). Germline trimming cut 7 bases from V and 0 bases from J; bases unmatched to any gene: 11. The CDR3 spans 16 residues. CDR3 DNA: TGTGCCAGTACTACTCACAGGGGTAAAACTAACTATGGCTACACCTTC. Its translation: CASTTHRGKTNYGYTF.

This clone was seen a single time. The V and J genes are TRBV7-9 and TRBJ2-7; D not certain. The V gene lost 3 bases and the J gene lost 3 bases, with 15 bases spanning the gap. The germline CDR1 and CDR2 sequences are SEHNR and FQNEAQ (reference sequence). This CDR3 comprises 15 residues. CDR3 DNA sequence: TGTGCCAGCAGCTTGGGCCCTGCCCCCCTCTACGAGCAGTACTTC. As protein: CASSLGPAPLYEQYF.

This chain uses TRBV7-9 with TRBJ2-7; 9 bases are shared with TRBD1. The CDR3 extends over 16 amino acids. The J segment lost 1 base and the V segment lost 5 bases, leaving 9 bases of the junction unmatched. Germline V gene data show CDR1 as SEHNR and CDR2 as FQNEAQ (reference sequence). In DNA form, the CDR3 reads TGTGCCAGCAGCCTTAACACCGGGACAGGGTCCTACGAGCAGTACTTC. Protein product: CASSLNTGTGSYEQYF.

CDR3 sequence (DNA): TGTGCCAGCAGCTTGGAACCCGGGAATTCACCCCTCCACTTT. It specifies CASSLEPGNSPLHF. The chain recombines TRBV5-4 with TRBJ1-6; D is ambiguous. Trimming cost V 0 bases and J 7 bases, with 8 bases left between them. CDR3 size: 14 residues. Per germline, CDR1 SGHNT and CDR2 YYREEE (reference sequence).

This chain joins TRBV13 and TRBJ2-1, with 11 bases aligning to TRBD2. After removal of 5 bases from V and 10 bases from J, the junction contained 13 bases not matched to a gene. The CDR3 contains 16 residues. Germline CDR1 reads PRHDT; CDR2 reads FYEKMQ (reference sequence). The CDR3 protein is CASSRPGTSGLGEQFF. The CDR3 DNA reads as TGTGCCAGCAGCCGTCCCGGGACTAGCGGCTTAGGGGAGCAGTTCTTC.

The chain links TRBV7-9 to TRBJ2-1; D perhaps matches TRBD1 (6 bases). Germline assignment: CDR1 SEHNR and CDR2 FQNEAQ (reference sequence). The CDR3 runs to 18 residues. The V and J ends lost 3 bases and 7 bases respectively, with 25 bases between them. The CDR3 sequence is CASSFHGRTVSPGNEQFF. The CDR3 DNA follows: TGTGCCAGCAGCTTCCACGGTAGGACAGTTTCCCCTGGGAATGAGCAGTTCTTC.

This chain's CDR3 is CASSPRGYEQYF. The CDR3, as DNA: TGTGCCAGCAGTCCCAGGGGGTACGAGCAGTACTTC. The chain joins TRBV3-1 (or the pseudogene TRBV3-2) to TRBJ2-7; the match to TRBD1 covers 7 bases. The CDR3 length is 12 residues. Per germline, CDR1 LGHDT and CDR2 YNNKEL (reference sequence). With 6 bases clipped from V and 4 bases from J, the junction kept 3 bases outside the gene matches.

This chain connects TRBV18 to TRBJ2-3; TRBD1 is a possible D gene (6 bases). Germline V gene data show CDR1 as KGHSH and CDR2 as LQKENI. V was shortened by 3 bases and J by 6 bases, with 16 bases between the two germline ends. The CDR3 contains 15 residues. CDR3 loop: CASSPTGWSRDTQYF. DNA of the CDR3: TGTGCCAGCTCACCTACAGGGTGGTCAAGGGATACGCAGTATTTT.

The CDR3 protein is CASSLWGSEGAPEAFF. The CDR3 bases are TGTGCCAGCAGCTTGTGGGGCAGTGAGGGGGCCCCTGAAGCTTTCTTT. The chain is built from TRBV5-5 and TRBJ1-1, with 7 nucleotides matching TRBD1. The germline V gene has CDR1 SGHKS and CDR2 YYEKEE (reference sequence). J was trimmed by 6 bases and V by 1 base; bases with no gene match: 12. The CDR3 has 16 amino acids.